This T cell receptor beta chain was recovered during a study of identical twins. Germline-derived CDR1 and CDR2 are MNHEY and SVGAGI. The CDR3 length is 14 residues. Trimming cost V 2 bases and J 1 base, with 8 bases left between them. With template switching, a universal primer site was added, and the cDNA carried unique molecular identifiers. A single record per CDR3 protein comes from TCRdb applying MiXCR to the 5' RACE reads. The table shows around 250,000 distinct CDR3 sequences, with roughly 13% occurring only once. These data are also associated with another study on yellow fever vaccine responses in identical twins.

Sequencing was done on a sample of memory (CD45RO+) T cells sorted from blood. The sequence was obtained from a young woman in good health. The chain is built from TRBV6-5 and TRBJ1-1; no clear D. In nucleotides, the CDR3 is TGTGCCAGCAGTTACCGGATGGAGAACACTGAAGCTTTCTTT. Translated, it gives CASSYRMENTEAFF.